These 20 T cell receptor beta chains share one sample of origin, sequenced in a study of beta chain features in type 1 diabetes. The sequenced template was cDNA made from the entire isolated RNA. Generated by immunoSEQ multiplex PCR, the TCRdb table keeps only in-frame clones and is missing some. The sample carries a few hundred thousand clones, 25% to 35% recorded once. Specimen: central memory CD4+ T cells from blood. The receptors shown here come from a man between 25 and 39 years old in good health.

This chain uses TRBV6-5 with TRBJ2-7; TRBD1 agrees at 9 bases. The V segment lost 4 bases and the J segment 7 bases; nucleotides outside the gene matches: 8. The CDR3 runs 14 residues. Germline assignment: CDR1 MNHEY and CDR2 SVGAGI. CDR3 bases: TGTGCCAGCAGTTCTCGTGGACAGGGGAGGGAGCAGTACTTC. Translation gives CASSSRGQGREQYF.

This clone was observed a handful of times. This sequence joins TRBV2 and TRBJ2-3; D not resolved. The V end was cut by 5 bases, the J end by 2 bases, with 14 bases between. The CDR3 spans 15 residues. Per the germline V gene, CDR1 is SNHLY and CDR2 is FYNNEI. The CDR3, as DNA: TGTGCCAGCAGTAGTAGAATACGATCCACAGATACGCAGTATTTT. It yields the protein CASSSRIRSTDTQYF.

CDR3 residues: CASSQDQAGGFHNEQFF. The CDR3 DNA reads TGTGCCAGCAGCCAAGATCAAGCGGGGGGGTTCCACAATGAGCAGTTCTTC. The gene calls are TRBV4-2 and TRBJ2-1; TRBD2 aligns across 10 bases. The length of the CDR3 is 17 residues. Looked up from germline, CDR1 is LGHNA and CDR2 is YNFKEQ. The junction had 7 bases not matched to a gene; V was cut back by 0 bases and J by 5 bases.

The gene calls are TRBV4-1 and TRBJ1-5; D gene unclear. In germline, CDR1 is MGHRA, CDR2 YSYEKL. The CDR3 contains 13 residues. Deletions cut 3 bases from V and 6 bases from J, with 9 bases between. The CDR3 DNA follows: TGCGCCAGCAGCCAGGAAGTCCGTCAGCCCCAGCATTTT. Translation gives CASSQEVRQPQHF.

Turning to this clone: A much larger clonotype is one base distant, so this may be a read error. Within the sample, other DNA sequences also encode this same CDR3. The gene calls are TRBV28 and TRBJ2-3; D remains ambiguous. The germline CDR1 and CDR2 sequences are MDHEN and SYDVKM. V lost 7 bases, J lost 0 bases, and 2 bases lay in between. The CDR3 has 11 amino acids. As DNA, the CDR3 is TGTGCCAGCACTAGCACAGATACGCAGTATTTT. Translating it yields CASTSTDTQYF.

This clone has only a few counts. V gene TRBV5-1 combines with J gene TRBJ2-3; 8 bases agree with TRBD1. The J segment lost 2 bases and the V segment lost 4 bases, leaving 3 bases of the junction unmatched. CDR1 is SGHRS and CDR2 is YFSETQ in the germline V gene. This CDR3 has 14 amino acids. The CDR3 reads CASSTGQVTDTQYF. In DNA form, the CDR3 reads TGCGCCAGCAGCACGGGACAGGTCACAGATACGCAGTATTTT.

The V and J genes are TRBV28 and TRBJ2-7; TRBD2 agrees at 7 bases. V lost 3 bases and J lost 3; bases outside the gene matches: 2. The CDR3 sequence is 13 residues long. Germline V gives CDR1 MDHEN, CDR2 SYDVKM. CDR3: CASSFKRGYEQYF. The CDR3 DNA sequence: TGTGCCAGCAGTTTTAAGCGGGGCTACGAGCAGTACTTC.

This clone was seen a few times. The chain combines TRBV25-1 with TRBJ2-3, with D perhaps matching TRBD2 (6 bases). V was shortened by 4 bases and J by 5 bases, with 19 bases between the two germline ends. CDR1 and CDR2 from the germline V gene are MGHDK and SYGVNS. The length of the CDR3 is 16 residues. CDR3 amino acids: CASSARSGGLIDTQYF. The CDR3 nucleotides are TGTGCCAGCAGTGCCCGGTCAGGAGGGTTGATAGATACGCAGTATTTT.

This chain joins TRBV2 and TRBJ2-7, with 10 nucleotides matching TRBD1. The germline V gene encodes CDR1 SNHLY and CDR2 FYNNEI. Trimming removed 6 bases from V and 3 bases from J; junction bases left unmatched: 8. The CDR3 runs 15 residues. In DNA form, the CDR3 reads TGTGCCAGCAGCCCGGACAGGGGGGCTTTCTACGAGCAGTACTTC. This codes for CASSPDRGAFYEQYF. Using reference TRBV2 and TRBJ2-7 for the parts outside the CDR3, the full variable domain is EPEVTQTPSHQVTQMGQEVILRCVPISNHLYFYWYRQILGQKVEFLVSFYNNEISEKSEIFDDQFSVERPDGSNFTLKIRSTKLEDSAMYFCASSPDRGAFYEQYFGPGTRLTVT.

The chain uses TRBV6-1 and TRBJ2-3; either TRBD1 or TRBD2 may supply D (5 bases each). Germline V gene data show CDR1 as MNHNS and CDR2 as SASEGT. Deletions cut 5 bases from V and 4 bases from J, with 16 bases between. The CDR3 sequence is 15 residues long. The CDR3 DNA is TGTGCCAGCAGTCCTCTCGGGGCCAACCCAGATACGCAGTATTTT. Translation gives CASSPLGANPDTQYF.

The chain uses TRBV4-1 and TRBJ2-1, with D perhaps TRBD2 (6 bases). The V end was cut by 1 base, the J end by 6 bases, with 10 bases between. This CDR3 region has 14 residues. Germline loops: CDR1 MGHRA, CDR2 YSYEKL. DNA for the CDR3: TGCGCCAGCAGCCAAGTACCCGGGAGCAATGAGCAGTTCTTC. This codes for CASSQVPGSNEQFF.

CDR3 bases: TGTGCCAGCAGTTACTCGGGGGGAGAAGAGACCCAGTACTTC. Its translation: CASSYSGGEETQYF. The chain combines TRBV6-6 with TRBJ2-5, with D possibly TRBD2 on 6 matching bases. V lost 0 bases and J lost 3, with 8 bases in between. Germline V gene lookup returns CDR1 MNHNY and CDR2 SVGAGI (reference sequence). This CDR3 comprises 14 residues.

This clone was seen many times. The chain is built from TRBV30 and TRBJ1-1, with a weak D call TRBD1 (5 bases). V was pared by 5 bases and J by 1 base, with 11 bases between. The CDR3 runs to 13 residues. Germline CDR1 reads GTSNPN; CDR2 reads SVGIG (reference sequence). The CDR3 nucleotides read TGTGCCTGGTTGGGACGGGCGAACACTGAAGCTTTCTTT. Residues: CAWLGRANTEAFF.

This clone was seen many times. The chain links TRBV5-5 to TRBJ2-1; D possibly matches TRBD1 or TRBD2 (5 bases each). CDR1 and CDR2 from the germline V gene are SGHKS and YYEKEE (reference sequence). V dropped 5 bases and J dropped 2 bases, with 11 bases sitting between them. The length of the CDR3 is 14 residues. The DNA of the CDR3 is TGTGCCAGCAGGCCCTCGGGACCCTACAATGAGCAGTTCTTC. Protein product: CASRPSGPYNEQFF.

V gene TRBV30 combines with J gene TRBJ2-1; D is uncertain. CDR1 is GTSNPN and CDR2 is SVGIG in the germline V gene (reference sequence). This CDR3 has 11 residues. Trimming removed 0 bases from V and 9 bases from J, with 6 bases in between. The CDR3 spells CAWSVSIEQFF. The CDR3 DNA follows: TGTGCCTGGAGTGTTTCGATTGAGCAGTTCTTC.

The chain couples TRBV5-1 to TRBJ2-5; D is undetermined. Trimming took 4 bases from V and 4 from J, leaving 11 bases between them. This CDR3 is 13 amino acids long. Germline loops: CDR1 SGHRS, CDR2 YFSETQ. CDR3 sequence (DNA): TGCGCCAGCAGCCCTGGGCTTGGAGAGACCCAGTACTTC. Translated, it gives CASSPGLGETQYF.

Only a few counts were recorded for this clone. The chain combines TRBV30 with TRBJ1-5; TRBD1 might be the D (5 bases). CDR1 is GTSNPN and CDR2 is SVGIG in the germline V gene (reference sequence). V lost 2 bases, J lost 6 bases, and 14 bases lay in between. This CDR3 region has 14 residues. DNA for the CDR3: TGTGCCTGGAGTTTGTTGGGGGATGGTCAGCCCCAGCATTTT. Its translation is CAWSLLGDGQPQHF.

The chain employs TRBV5-1 and TRBJ2-5, with 7 positions matching TRBD1. The ends lost 2 bases at V and 3 bases at J; junction bases unmatched: 1. The CDR3 has 13 residues. Germline CDR1 reads SGHRS; CDR2 reads YFSETQ. Here the CDR3 reads CASSFDREETQYF. The CDR3 bases are TGCGCCAGCAGCTTCGACAGGGAAGAGACCCAGTACTTC.

The rearrangement joins TRBV30 to TRBJ1-2; D may be TRBD1 (5 bases). The CDR3 totals 13 residues. With 2 bases removed from V and 8 bases from J, the gap between germline ends came to 15 bases. Germline assignment: CDR1 GTSNPN and CDR2 SVGIG (reference sequence). DNA for the CDR3: TGTGCCTGGAGTCAGGGCGGGGTAACAGGCTACACCTTC. Protein product: CAWSQGGVTGYTF.

This clone showed up just a few times. Given a much more abundant clone one base away, this may be a read error. Distinct nucleotide sequences in the sample also encode this CDR3. The chain recombines TRBV9 with TRBJ2-3; no definite D call. Germline lookup yields CDR1 SGDLS and CDR2 YYNGEE. The CDR3 contains 14 residues. CDR3 protein: CASSVSSGTDTQYF. CDR3 DNA: TGTGCAAGCAGCGTCTCTAGTGGCACAGATACGCAGTATTTT.